This note documents a single T cell receptor (beta chain) sequence. These data belong to a study of blood T cell repertoires in COVID-19. About the study: T cells, B-cell-depleted T cells, or PBMCs supplied cDNA or gDNA.

Assay: immunoSEQ multiplex PCR; the TCRdb copy retains only in-frame clones and omits some. The sample lists fewer than 250,000 clones, approximately 86% occurring once. The clonotype originates from a man between 60 and 70 years old with acute or convalescent COVID-19. The specimen sequenced was peripheral blood.

The CDR3 loop reads CASSQDGLTEAFF. The CDR3 DNA reads TGCGCCAGCAGCCAAGATGGACTCACTGAAGCTTTCTTT. The genes are TRBV4-1 and TRBJ1-1, with unresolved D. Trimming cost V 0 bases and J 4 bases, with 6 bases left between them. This CDR3 contains 13 residues. The germline V gene encodes CDR1 MGHRA and CDR2 YSYEKL.